The clone carrying this T cell receptor beta chain occurred many times. The target antigen is unknown. The study built unsorted libraries from 2 million PBMCs kept at -80 C. As for the cDNA, it was generated by 5'RACE with 10-nucleotide random UMIs. Sequencing of 15-18 subjects in each run yielded over 190 million TCR-beta sequences. TCRdb recomputed calls from the 5' RACE reads with MiXCR, one row per CDR3 protein. The table records about 88,000 distinct CDR3 sequences, around 3.4% of them present only once. This entry belongs to a study of neurological immune-mediated disorders. General study results and limits: Phylogenetic grouping assigned the repertoires of 18 of 34 multiple sclerosis patients to a single related-CDR3 cluster, representing a possible signature.

From germline, CDR1 is MNHEY and CDR2 SVGAGI. The CDR3 is 14 residues long. The V gene lost 7 bases and the J gene lost 0 bases, with 10 bases spanning the gap. This clonotype was sampled from a woman aged 18-29 years with multiple sclerosis. Sequenced sample: PBMCs. V gene TRBV6-5 combines with J gene TRBJ1-5; D is unclear. CDR3 residues: CASKKDNSNQPQHF. In nucleotides, the CDR3 is TGTGCCAGCAAAAAAGACAATAGCAATCAGCCCCAGCATTTT.